These T cell receptor beta chains were read from a single sample in a study of Graves' ophthalmopathy and Graves' hyperthyroidism. One entry per CDR3 protein, called by TCRdb with MiXCR from the multiplex PCR reads. The sample yields hundreds of thousands of distinct CDR3 sequences, around 15% seen once. Sequencing was done on a sample of blood. The receptors derive from a young woman with Graves' ophthalmopathy. Each CDR3 is given with its conserved first and last residue. The D gene is left open where the match is weak. The size entry is marked missing in some rows and otherwise reads once, few, many or a size class.

14,TRBD2,.,TRBV19,TRBJ2-7,TGTGCCAGTACCCGGGAGGGGGAAGATGACGAGCAGTACTTC,CASTREGEDDEQYF
15,.,many,TRBV12-3/TRBV12-4,TRBJ1-2,TGTGCCAGCAGTTTGGGAGGGACTCTTCGAAGCGGCTACACCTTC,CASSLGGTLRSGYTF
15,.,many,TRBV7-9,TRBJ2-7,TGTGCCAGCAGCTCGTACCCGGGGGCCTCCTACGAGCAGTACTTC,CASSSYPGASYEQYF
12,.,many,TRBV3-1,TRBJ1-2,TGTGCCAGCAGCCAATCGCGATCCGGCTACACCTTC,CASSQSRSGYTF
13,.,many,TRBV24-1,TRBJ1-1,TGTGCCACACAGACCGGCCCCAACACTGAAGCTTTCTTT,CATQTGPNTEAFF
16,TRBD1,many,TRBV12-3/TRBV12-4,TRBJ1-5,TGTGCCAGCAGTCGGGGTGGGGACAGGGTTCTTCAGCCCCAGCATTTT,CASSRGGDRVLQPQHF
13,.,many,TRBV7-9,TRBJ2-4,TGTGCCAGCACGAACCTGGACATTAACATTCAGTACTTC,CASTNLDINIQYF
16,TRBD2,.,TRBV28,TRBJ2-5,TGTGCCAGCAGTCCACGATCCCTAGCGGGAGACGAGACCCAGTACTTC,CASSPRSLAGDETQYF
12,.,many,TRBV29-1,TRBJ1-1,TGCAGCGTCGTCTGGGTGAACACTGAAGCTTTCTTT,CSVVWVNTEAFF
14,.,.,TRBV18,TRBJ2-7,TGTGCCAGCTCCCTAACTTGGGACAACTACGAGCAGTACTTC,CASSLTWDNYEQYF
14,TRBD1,.,TRBV5-5,TRBJ2-2,TGTGCCAGCACTCGGGACAGGGACACCGGGGAGCTGTTTTTT,CASTRDRDTGELFF
17,TRBD1,few,TRBV28,TRBJ1-5,TGTGCCAGCAGTTTGTCACAGGGGGGAGGTAGCAATCAGCCCCAGCATTTT,CASSLSQGGGSNQPQHF
15,.,many,TRBV28,TRBJ2-7,TGTGCCAGCAGTCCGCCACCGGACAGCTCCTACGAGCAGTACTTC,CASSPPPDSSYEQYF
15,TRBD2,.,TRBV6-1,TRBJ2-5,TGTGCCAGCAGTGATTTAGCGGGGGGGCCAGAGACCCAGTACTTC,CASSDLAGGPETQYF
17,.,many,TRBV27,TRBJ1-1,TGTGCCAGCGTCTCGGGGGGGCCACCCGTCGCGTCGACTGAAGCTTTCTTT,CASVSGGPPVASTEAFF
14,TRBD1,many,TRBV20-1,TRBJ1-2,TGCAGTGCTGTCCGGGACAGGGTTGCGACTGGCTACACCTTC,CSAVRDRVATGYTF
13,TRBD1,.,TRBV29-1,TRBJ1-2,TGCAGCGTCGGACAGGGATGGAACTATGGCTACACCTTC,CSVGQGWNYGYTF
11,.,many,TRBV7-9,TRBJ1-3,TGTGCCAGCAGCTTAAGGGACACCATATATTTT,CASSLRDTIYF
15,TRBD1,many,TRBV28,TRBJ2-2,TGTGCCAGCATATGGACAGGGGTGGACACCGGGGAGCTGTTTTTT,CASIWTGVDTGELFF
14,.,once,TRBV6-2/TRBV6-3,TRBJ1-1,TGTGCCAGCAGGATGCAGGGGTGGACCACTGAAGCTTTCTTT,CASRMQGWTTEAFF
17,.,many,TRBV5-1,TRBJ2-4,TGCGCCAGCAGCTTGGCGTTTCAGGGTTTCGGCAAAAACATTCAGTACTTC,CASSLAFQGFGKNIQYF
15,.,many,TRBV9,TRBJ1-1,TGTGCCAGCAGCGTATTTACAGGACTAAACACTGAAGCTTTCTTT,CASSVFTGLNTEAFF
16,TRBD1,many,TRBV6-5,TRBJ2-7,TGTGCCAGCAGTTACTGTAAAGCGTCAGGGGGCTGCGAGCAGTACTTC,CASSYCKASGGCEQYF
15,TRBD1,many,TRBV6-4,TRBJ2-2,TGTGCCAGCAGTGACACCGGACAGGGGGCCGGGGAGCTGTTTTTT,CASSDTGQGAGELFF
14,TRBD1,many,TRBV7-2,TRBJ2-5,TGTGCCAGCAGCTCAGAAGGGGGCCGAGAGACCCAGTACTTC,CASSSEGGRETQYF
13,TRBD1,many,TRBV6-1,TRBJ2-7,TGTGCCAGCAGCGACAGGGTGACCTACGAGCAGTACTTC,CASSDRVTYEQYF
13,TRBD1,few,TRBV24-1,TRBJ2-7,TGTGCCACCAGCATGACAGGGGGCGACGAGCAGTACTTC,CATSMTGGDEQYF
14,.,many,TRBV7-9,TRBJ1-5,TGTGCCAGCAGCACCAGGGTCGGCAATCAGCCCCAGCATTTT,CASSTRVGNQPQHF
12,TRBD1,many,TRBV20-1,TRBJ2-4,TGCAGTGCTCCCCGTGGGACAGGCCCTCAGTACTTC,CSAPRGTGPQYF
14,TRBD2,.,TRBV20-1,TRBJ2-7,TGCAGTGCTAGACATTTAGCGGGAGGGATTGAGCAGTACTTC,CSARHLAGGIEQYF
17,TRBD2,many,TRBV20-1,TRBJ2-4,TGCAGTGCTTTAGGACTAGCGGGAGTCGGGGCCAAAAACATTCAGTACTTC,CSALGLAGVGAKNIQYF
14,.,many,TRBV6-1,TRBJ1-1,TGTGCCAGCACCCTTGGGTACCCTCTCACTGAAGCTTTCTTT,CASTLGYPLTEAFF
16,TRBD1,few,TRBV4-1,TRBJ1-2,TGCGCCAGCAGCTCAAGATCGGACAGGGAATCCTATGGCTACACCTTC,CASSSRSDRESYGYTF
16,.,.,TRBV19,TRBJ1-5,TGTGCCAGTAGTATCTCCTGGACAGTTATCAATCAGCCCCAGCATTTT,CASSISWTVINQPQHF
15,.,many,TRBV7-2,TRBJ1-1,TGTGCCAGCAGCCCGATGGGGGCAGGGAGTTTTGAAGCTTTCTTT,CASSPMGAGSFEAFF
12,TRBD1,many,TRBV20-1,TRBJ2-7,TGCATGACTGACAGGGGTCCCTACGAGCAGTACTTC,CMTDRGPYEQYF
16,TRBD2,.,TRBV11-3,TRBJ2-5,TGTGCCAGCAGCTTACCTAGCGGGAGGCCCCAAGAGACCCAGTACTTC,CASSLPSGRPQETQYF
13,.,.,TRBV30,TRBJ2-5,TGTGCCTGGGGAAAGTGGGGGCAAGAGACCCAGTACTTC,CAWGKWGQETQYF
16,TRBD2,.,TRBV19,TRBJ2-7,TGTGCCAGTAGTATAGTCGGGACTAGCGGGCTTTACGAGCAGTACTTC,CASSIVGTSGLYEQYF
17,.,many,TRBV6-5,TRBJ2-7,TGTGCCAGCAGTTACTCGATTGGGTCAGGGGGGTCCTACGAGCAGTACTTC,CASSYSIGSGGSYEQYF
15,TRBD2,few,TRBV30,TRBJ2-7,TGTGCCTGGGCCCTACTAGCGGGAGTCGGTCCCGAGCAGTACTTC,CAWALLAGVGPEQYF
14,TRBD1,many,TRBV9,TRBJ2-5,TGTGCCAGCAGCGGCCATGACAGGGGAGAGACCCAGTACTTC,CASSGHDRGETQYF
14,TRBD1,many,TRBV6-1,TRBJ1-2,TGTGCCAGCAGGGACGGACAGGAGCGACATGGCTACACCTTC,CASRDGQERHGYTF
13,.,many,TRBV2,TRBJ2-7,TGTGCCAGCAGCAAGGGGGATGCCTACGAGCAGTACTTC,CASSKGDAYEQYF
12,.,.,TRBV12-3/TRBV12-4,TRBJ1-2,TGTGCCAGCAAAGGCCTAGCCTATGGCTACACCTTC,CASKGLAYGYTF
16,.,many,TRBV24-1,TRBJ2-2,TGTGCCACCAGTGATGGAGGGGAAGGGAACACCGGGGAGCTGTTTTTT,CATSDGGEGNTGELFF
15,TRBD1,many,TRBV7-9,TRBJ2-7,TGTGCCAGCAGCCTCGATGGGACAGCCCGGGGCGAGCAGTACTTC,CASSLDGTARGEQYF
16,TRBD1,many,TRBV5-1,TRBJ2-7,TGCGCCAGCAGCTTGGATGGGGACAGGAGCTCCTACGAGCAGTACTTC,CASSLDGDRSSYEQYF
19,TRBD1,.,TRBV11-2,TRBJ1-2,TGTTCCAGCAGCTTAGAACCCAACTGGCCGGGACAGGGTTTCTATGGCTACACCTTC,CSSSLEPNWPGQGFYGYTF
11,.,many,TRBV20-1,TRBJ1-1,TGCAGTGCTAGGGGGTACACTGAAGCTTTCTTT,CSARGYTEAFF
14,TRBD2,few,TRBV5-1,TRBJ2-7,TGCGCCAGCACCCTGGGGGGGGGCTCCTACGAGCAGTACTTC,CASTLGGGSYEQYF
12,.,many,TRBV12-3/TRBV12-4,TRBJ2-7,TGTGCCAGCAGTTTCCAGGGGAACGAGCAGTACTTC,CASSFQGNEQYF
15,TRBD2,few,TRBV5-1,TRBJ2-7,TGCGCCAGCAGAGAAGGACTAGCGGCTATATACGAGCAGTACTTC,CASREGLAAIYEQYF
15,.,many,TRBV28,TRBJ1-5,TGTGCCAGCAGAGAGGACAGCTATAGCAATCAGCCCCAGCATTTT,CASREDSYSNQPQHF
15,TRBD1,many,TRBV28,TRBJ1-2,TGTGCCAGCAGCCCGGGACAGGAGTCTAACTATGGCTACACCTTC,CASSPGQESNYGYTF
16,TRBD1,many,TRBV6-9,TRBJ1-2,TGTGCCAGCAGCCAGGGACAGGGGAAAGCTAACTATGGCTACACCTTC,CASSQGQGKANYGYTF
14,.,many,TRBV10-1,TRBJ2-7,TGCGCCAGCAGTGGACATGGACAGTTCTACGAGCAGTACTTC,CASSGHGQFYEQYF
14,.,.,TRBV19,TRBJ2-6,TGTGCCAGTAGTAGAGCAGGTGGGGCCAACGTCCTGACTTTC,CASSRAGGANVLTF
12,TRBD1,many,TRBV30,TRBJ1-2,TGTGCCTGGACAGGGGGCCGGAATGGCTACACCTTC,CAWTGGRNGYTF
13,.,.,TRBV27,TRBJ1-3,TGTGCCAGCAGTTTGGGGCATGGAAACACCATATATTTT,CASSLGHGNTIYF